Listed below are T cell receptor beta chains from one sample, sequenced in a study of blood T cell repertoires in COVID-19. Method: immunoSEQ multiplex PCR; TCRdb's copy keeps in-frame clones and lacks some. Of over 200,000 clones in the sample, 88% were seen once. The sample consisted of peripheral blood. The receptors stem from a woman aged 40-49 years who had recovered from COVID-19. CDR3s include the opening cysteine and the closing phenylalanine or tryptophan. Fields, in order: J gene, D gene, clone size, V gene, CDR3 DNA, CDR3 protein. A D gene is named only where the DNA matches it firmly. Where a row states a size, it is once, few, many or the class of an expanded clone; other rows omit it.

TRBJ2-7	TRBD2	NA	TRBV6-5	TGTGCAACAGCGGGAGGGCCCTACGAGCAGTACTTC	CATAGGPYEQYF
TRBJ2-1	NA	once	TRBV28	TGTGCCAGCATCTCCCCCGGGGTCTCCTACAATGAGCAGTTCTTC	CASISPGVSYNEQFF
TRBJ2-3	TRBD2	NA	TRBV13	TGTGCCAGCAGCCCCGGGGGTGTTAGCGGGAGGTCAGGCGCAGATACGCAGTATTTT	CASSPGGVSGRSGADTQYF
TRBJ2-3	NA	NA	TRBV14	TGTGCCAGCAGCCAAAGAAGGGGGTTAGGGTCAGATACGCAGTATTTT	CASSQRRGLGSDTQYF
TRBJ1-1	NA	NA	TRBV9	TGTGCCAGCAGCGTAAAAGACATCTACACTGAAGCTTTCTTT	CASSVKDIYTEAFF
TRBJ2-2	TRBD2	NA	TRBV2	TGTGCCAGCAGTGAAGGGCTAGCGGGCACCGGGGAGCTGTTTTTT	CASSEGLAGTGELFF
TRBJ2-2	TRBD1	NA	TRBV5-5	TGTGCCAGCAGCCCCGGACAGGGGGCAGTGAGAGCCGGGGAGCTGTTTTTT	CASSPGQGAVRAGELFF
TRBJ1-3	TRBD1	NA	TRBV19	TGTGCCAGCGGGGGCGGCAGGGGGCACACCATATATTTT	CASGGGRGHTIYF
TRBJ2-3	TRBD2	NA	TRBV4-2	TGTGCCAGCAGCCAACTCCTGGCTAGCGGGGGCACAGATACGCAGTATTTT	CASSQLLASGGTDTQYF
TRBJ1-4	NA	NA	TRBV5-4	TGTGCCAGCAGCTTGGCCGGGGGGGGAGGGACTAATGAAAAACTGTTTTTT	CASSLAGGGGTNEKLFF
TRBJ1-2	NA	NA	TRBV11-2	TGTGCCAGCAGCTTGGCGGGGGCAGCCACCTTC	CASSLAGAATF
TRBJ2-6	NA	NA	TRBV3-1/TRBV3-2	TGTGCCAGCAGCCCCAGCTCTGGGGCCAACGTCCTGACTTTC	CASSPSSGANVLTF
TRBJ2-2	TRBD1	once	TRBV19	TGTGCCAGTAGTCCGGATTCACAGGGGGTGGTGTTTTTT	CASSPDSQGVVFF
TRBJ2-2	NA	once	TRBV6-5	TGTGCCAGCAGTTACTCGCGACTCGTCACCGGGGAGCTGTTTTTT	CASSYSRLVTGELFF
TRBJ1-2	TRBD1	once	TRBV6-2/TRBV6-3	TGTGCCAGCAGTTGGGGCCAGGGGGGCTCTGGCTACACCTTC	CASSWGQGGSGYTF
TRBJ1-1	NA	NA	TRBV12-3/TRBV12-4	TGTGCCAGCAGTTTCGGGGACACTGAAGCTTTCTTT	CASSFGDTEAFF
TRBJ2-1	NA	NA	TRBV7-9	TGTGCCAGCAGCACACTAGGTCCCTTACTCAATGAGCAGTTCTTC	CASSTLGPLLNEQFF
TRBJ1-5	NA	NA	TRBV7-9	TGTGCCAGCGGAACAGGTAGCAATCAGCCCCAGCATTTT	CASGTGSNQPQHF
TRBJ2-7	TRBD2	NA	TRBV27	TGTGCCAGCAGTCTAGCCCCGGGACTAGCGGGAACCTACGAGCAGTACTTC	CASSLAPGLAGTYEQYF
TRBJ2-7	TRBD2	NA	TRBV29-1	TGCAGCGTTGAAGGGACTAGGGACTGCGAGCAGTACTTC	CSVEGTRDCEQYF
TRBJ1-2	NA	NA	TRBV4-3	TGCGCCAGCAGCCAGGGGGGTAACTATGGCTACACCTTC	CASSQGGNYGYTF
TRBJ1-1	NA	NA	TRBV7-2	TGTGCCAGCAGCCCGGGTCCCATTTCGGAAGCTTTCTTT	CASSPGPISEAFF
TRBJ2-5	TRBD1	NA	TRBV9	TGTGCCAGCAGCGCTACCGGGACAGGGGTTGAAGAGACCCAGTACTTC	CASSATGTGVEETQYF
TRBJ1-5	NA	many	TRBV19	TGTGCCAGTAGTCAGCGGAGCAATCAGCCCCAGCATTTT	CASSQRSNQPQHF
TRBJ1-1	TRBD1	NA	TRBV6-1	TGTGCCAGCAGTGAACGACAGGGGAACACTGAAGCTTTCTTT	CASSERQGNTEAFF
TRBJ1-2	NA	NA	TRBV19	TGTGCCAGTAGTACGGAGGGGTACTATGGCTACACCTTC	CASSTEGYYGYTF
TRBJ2-5	NA	NA	TRBV18	TGTGCCAGCTCACCACAGGGTAGGGGAGAGACCCAGTACTTC	CASSPQGRGETQYF
TRBJ2-3	TRBD2	NA	TRBV19	TGTGCCAGTAGTGCCCGACTAGCGGGAGGGCCGGGGGGTACGCAGTATTTT	CASSARLAGGPGGTQYF
TRBJ2-3	TRBD2	NA	TRBV5-6	TGTGCCAGCACTCCTAGCGGGCCATCCACAGATACGCAGTATTTT	CASTPSGPSTDTQYF
TRBJ2-1	TRBD1	NA	TRBV5-1	TGCGCCAGCAGCCTAACAGGGGGGCGTGAGCAGTTCTTC	CASSLTGGREQFF
TRBJ1-1	NA	NA	TRBV7-2	TGTGCCAGCAGCTTAGGTAGGCGGAACATGAACACTGAAGCTTTCTTT	CASSLGRRNMNTEAFF
TRBJ2-7	TRBD2	NA	TRBV24-1	TGTGCCACCAGTGACCCACTAGCGGGAGGTGGCTACGAGCAGTACTTC	CATSDPLAGGGYEQYF
TRBJ1-1	NA	NA	TRBV7-2	TGTGCCAGCAGCTTAGGGGCAGGGATGAACACTGAAGCTTTCTTT	CASSLGAGMNTEAFF
TRBJ1-4	NA	NA	TRBV25-1	TGTGCCAGCCTTTCGTCCGGGGGAAAACTGTTTTTT	CASLSSGGKLFF
TRBJ1-2	NA	NA	TRBV6-2/TRBV6-3	TGTGCCAGCAGCCTCACGGACTTCTATGGCTACACCTTC	CASSLTDFYGYTF
TRBJ1-1	TRBD1	NA	TRBV6-5	TGTGCCACCAAGGACAGGGAAGCTTTCTTT	CATKDREAFF
TRBJ2-5	NA	once	TRBV6-5	TGTGCCAGCAGTTACGGGGGCAGAGCCCAAGAGACCCAGTACTTC	CASSYGGRAQETQYF
TRBJ1-3	TRBD1	NA	TRBV18	TGTGCCAGCTCACCACCGCTGGGACAGTGGGACACCATATATTTT	CASSPPLGQWDTIYF
TRBJ1-2	TRBD1	NA	TRBV19	TGTGCCAGAACCGCGGACAGGGGGTATGGCTACACCTTC	CARTADRGYGYTF
TRBJ1-6	TRBD1	NA	TRBV6-6	TGTGCCAGCCGAAGACAGGGGGGGTCCTATAATTCACCCCTCCACTTT	CASRRQGGSYNSPLHF